What follows are 3 T cell receptor beta chains derived from one specimen sequenced in a study of CD8+ T cells in alopecia areata. After isolation, RNA underwent reverse transcription to generate cDNA as the sequencing template. Generated by immunoSEQ multiplex PCR, the TCRdb table keeps only in-frame clones and is missing some. The sample has some 110,000 clones, approximately 60% seen once. Sequenced: CD4+ T cells sorted from blood. Receptors originate from a human donor in good health.

This clone has more than one count but fewer than ten. This chain uses TRBV29-1 with TRBJ1-2; D is perhaps TRBD1 (5 bases). Trimming removed 7 bases at V and 8 bases at J, with 17 bases between. Germline V gene data show CDR1 as SQVTM and CDR2 as ANQGSEA. The CDR3 has 12 amino acids. CDR3: CSAAGSRVGYTF. CDR3 coding DNA: TGCAGCGCGGCAGGGTCAAGGGTAGGCTACACCTTC. The complete variable domain, with remaining parts taken from reference TRBV29-1 and TRBJ1-2, reads SAVISQKPSRDICQRGTSLTIQCQVDSQVTMMFWYRQQPGQSLTLIATANQGSEATYESGFVIDKFPISRPNLTFSTLTVSNMSPEDSSIYLCSAAGSRVGYTFGSGTRLTVV.

The chain is built from TRBV5-6 and TRBJ1-6; weak D call: TRBD1 (5 bases). The CDR3 length is 14 residues. Trimming removed 2 bases at V and 8 bases at J, with 11 bases between. The germline gives CDR1 SGHDT, CDR2 YYEEEE. CDR3 sequence (DNA): TGTGCCAGCAGCTTTGGGACGGTAGATTCACCCCTCCACTTT. Translating gives CASSFGTVDSPLHF.

This clone appeared a few times. The chain is built from TRBV30 and TRBJ2-3, with TRBD1 identical over 7 bases. This CDR3 has 12 amino acids. V gave up 3 bases and J gave up 10 bases; unmatched junction bases: 7. From germline, CDR1 is GTSNPN and CDR2 SVGIG (reference sequence). This CDR3 is CAWSLDRVSQYF. The CDR3 nucleotides are TGTGCCTGGAGCCTCGACAGGGTTTCGCAGTATTTT. Variable domain in full (rest from reference TRBV30 and TRBJ2-3): SQTIHQWPATLVQPVGSPLSLECTVEGTSNPNLYWYRQAAGRGLQLLFYSVGIGQISSEVPQNLSASRPQDRQFILSSKKLLLSDSGFYLCAWSLDRVSQYFGPGTRLTVL.